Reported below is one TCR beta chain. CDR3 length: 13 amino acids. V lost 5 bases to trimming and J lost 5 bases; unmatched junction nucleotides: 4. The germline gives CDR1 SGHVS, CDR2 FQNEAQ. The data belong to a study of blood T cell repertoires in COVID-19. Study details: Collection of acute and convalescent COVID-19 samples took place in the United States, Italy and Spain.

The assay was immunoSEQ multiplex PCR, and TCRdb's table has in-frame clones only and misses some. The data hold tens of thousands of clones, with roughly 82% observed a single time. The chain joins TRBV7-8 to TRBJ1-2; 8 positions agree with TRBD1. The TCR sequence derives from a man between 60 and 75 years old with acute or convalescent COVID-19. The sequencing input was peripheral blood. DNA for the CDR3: TGTGCCAGCAGCCCCGACAGGGGTTATGGCTACACCTTC. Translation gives CASSPDRGYGYTF.